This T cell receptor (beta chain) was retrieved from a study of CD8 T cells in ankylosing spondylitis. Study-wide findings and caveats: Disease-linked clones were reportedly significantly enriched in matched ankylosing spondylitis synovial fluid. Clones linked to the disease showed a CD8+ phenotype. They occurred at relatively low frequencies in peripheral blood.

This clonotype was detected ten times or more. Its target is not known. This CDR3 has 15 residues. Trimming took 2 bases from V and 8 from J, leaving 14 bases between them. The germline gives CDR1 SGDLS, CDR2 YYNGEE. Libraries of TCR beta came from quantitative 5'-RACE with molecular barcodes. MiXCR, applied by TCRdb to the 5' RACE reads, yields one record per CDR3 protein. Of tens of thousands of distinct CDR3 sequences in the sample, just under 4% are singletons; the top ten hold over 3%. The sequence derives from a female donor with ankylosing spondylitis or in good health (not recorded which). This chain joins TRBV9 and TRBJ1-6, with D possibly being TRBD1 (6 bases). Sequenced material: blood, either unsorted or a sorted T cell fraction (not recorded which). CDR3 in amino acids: CASSVRQVSDSPLHF. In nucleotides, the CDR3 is TGTGCCAGCAGCGTCAGACAGGTCTCGGATTCACCCCTCCACTTT.